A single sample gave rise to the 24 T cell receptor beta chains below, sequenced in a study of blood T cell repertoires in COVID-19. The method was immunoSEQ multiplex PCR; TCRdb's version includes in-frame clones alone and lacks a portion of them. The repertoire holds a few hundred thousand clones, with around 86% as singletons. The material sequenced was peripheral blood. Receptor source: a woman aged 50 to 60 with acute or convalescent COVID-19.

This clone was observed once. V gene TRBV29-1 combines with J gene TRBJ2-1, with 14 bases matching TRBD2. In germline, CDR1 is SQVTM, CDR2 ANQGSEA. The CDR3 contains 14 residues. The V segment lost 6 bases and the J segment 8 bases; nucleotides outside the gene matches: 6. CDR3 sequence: CSVYGTSGSDEQFF. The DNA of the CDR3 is TGCAGCGTATACGGGACTAGCGGGAGTGATGAGCAGTTCTTC.

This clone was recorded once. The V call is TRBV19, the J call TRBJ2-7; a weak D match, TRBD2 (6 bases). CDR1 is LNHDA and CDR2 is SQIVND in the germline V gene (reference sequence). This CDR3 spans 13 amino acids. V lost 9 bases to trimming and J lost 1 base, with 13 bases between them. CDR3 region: CARPLAVSYEQYF. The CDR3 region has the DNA TGTGCCAGACCTTTAGCGGTTTCCTACGAGCAGTACTTC.

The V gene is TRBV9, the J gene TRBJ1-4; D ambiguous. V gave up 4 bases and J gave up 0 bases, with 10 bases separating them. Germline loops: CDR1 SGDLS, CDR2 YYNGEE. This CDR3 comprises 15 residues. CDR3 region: CASSPRSATNEKLFF. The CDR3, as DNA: TGTGCCAGCAGCCCGCGGAGTGCAACTAATGAAAAACTGTTTTTT.

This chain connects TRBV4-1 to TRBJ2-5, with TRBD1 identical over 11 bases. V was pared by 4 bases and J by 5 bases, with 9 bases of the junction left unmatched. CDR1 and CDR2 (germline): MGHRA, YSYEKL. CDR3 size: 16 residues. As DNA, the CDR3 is TGCGCCAGCAGCCTGGCCCCGGGACAGGGGGGGGAGACCCAGTACTTC. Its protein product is CASSLAPGQGGETQYF.

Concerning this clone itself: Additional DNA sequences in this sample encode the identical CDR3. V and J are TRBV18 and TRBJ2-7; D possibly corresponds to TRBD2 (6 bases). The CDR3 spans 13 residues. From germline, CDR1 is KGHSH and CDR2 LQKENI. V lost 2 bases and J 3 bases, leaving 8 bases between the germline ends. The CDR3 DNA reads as TGTGCCAGCTCACCAGGAGGGAGCTACGAGCAGTACTTC. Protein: CASSPGGSYEQYF.

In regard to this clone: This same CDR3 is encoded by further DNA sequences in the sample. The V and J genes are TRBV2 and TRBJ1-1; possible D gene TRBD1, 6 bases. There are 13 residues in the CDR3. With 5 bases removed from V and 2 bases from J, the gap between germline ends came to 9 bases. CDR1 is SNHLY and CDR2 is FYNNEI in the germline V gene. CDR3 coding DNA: TGTGCCAGCAGTCGGGACACCAACACTGAAGCTTTCTTT. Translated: CASSRDTNTEAFF.

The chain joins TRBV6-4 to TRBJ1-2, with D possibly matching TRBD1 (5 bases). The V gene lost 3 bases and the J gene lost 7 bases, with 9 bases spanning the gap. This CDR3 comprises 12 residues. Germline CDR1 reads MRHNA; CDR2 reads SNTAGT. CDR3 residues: CASSEGASGYTF. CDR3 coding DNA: TGTGCCAGCAGTGAAGGGGCTTCTGGCTACACCTTC.

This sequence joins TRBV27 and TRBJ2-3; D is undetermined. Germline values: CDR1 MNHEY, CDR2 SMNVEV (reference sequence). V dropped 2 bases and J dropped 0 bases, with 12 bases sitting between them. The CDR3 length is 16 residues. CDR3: CASSLKGRRSTDTQYF. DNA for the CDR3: TGTGCCAGCAGTTTAAAAGGCAGGCGAAGCACAGATACGCAGTATTTT.

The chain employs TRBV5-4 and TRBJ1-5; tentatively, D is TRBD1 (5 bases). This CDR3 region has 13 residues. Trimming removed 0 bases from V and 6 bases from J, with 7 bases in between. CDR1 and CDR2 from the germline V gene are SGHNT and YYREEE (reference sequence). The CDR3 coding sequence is TGTGCCAGCAGCTTGGGGGGGGGTCAGCCCCAGCATTTT. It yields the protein CASSLGGGQPQHF.

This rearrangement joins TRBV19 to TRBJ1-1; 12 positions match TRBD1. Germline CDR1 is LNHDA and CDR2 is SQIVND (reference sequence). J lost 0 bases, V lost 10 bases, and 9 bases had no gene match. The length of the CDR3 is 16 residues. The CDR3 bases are TGTGCCACCTGGGACAGGGGGCGGCACTTGAACACTGAAGCTTTCTTT. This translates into CATWDRGRHLNTEAFF.

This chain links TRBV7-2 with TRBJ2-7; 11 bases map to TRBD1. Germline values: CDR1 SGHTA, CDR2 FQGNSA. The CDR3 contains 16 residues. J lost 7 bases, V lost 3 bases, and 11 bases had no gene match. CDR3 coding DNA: TGTGCCAGCAGCTTTCCCTCGTGGACAGGGGGCCGGGAGCAGTACTTC. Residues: CASSFPSWTGGREQYF.

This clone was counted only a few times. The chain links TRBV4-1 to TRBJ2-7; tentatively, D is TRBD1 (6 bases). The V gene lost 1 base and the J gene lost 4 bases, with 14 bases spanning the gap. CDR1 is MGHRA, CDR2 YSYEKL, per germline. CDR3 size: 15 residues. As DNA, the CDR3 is TGCGCCAGCAGCCAAGGAGGGGGTATCCCTTACGAGCAGTACTTC. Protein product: CASSQGGGIPYEQYF.

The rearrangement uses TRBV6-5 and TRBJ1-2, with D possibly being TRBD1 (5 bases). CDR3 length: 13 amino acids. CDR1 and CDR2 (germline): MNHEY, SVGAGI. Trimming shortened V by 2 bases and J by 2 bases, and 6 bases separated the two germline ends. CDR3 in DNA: TGTGCCAGCAGTTACGACAGAAACTATGGCTACACCTTC. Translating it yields CASSYDRNYGYTF.

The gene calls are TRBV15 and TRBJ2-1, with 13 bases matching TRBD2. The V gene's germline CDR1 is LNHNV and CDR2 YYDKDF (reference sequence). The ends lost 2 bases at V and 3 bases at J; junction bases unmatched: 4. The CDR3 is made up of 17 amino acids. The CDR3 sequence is CATSRRTSGRVYNEQFF. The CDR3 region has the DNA TGTGCCACCAGCAGAAGGACTAGCGGGAGAGTCTACAATGAGCAGTTCTTC.

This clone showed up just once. The CDR3 DNA reads as TGTGCCAGCAGGTCCCGTACCACAGGGGGCGAGCAGTACTTC. Its translation: CASRSRTTGGEQYF. The chain is built from TRBV27 and TRBJ2-7, with TRBD1 matching 8 bases. V shed 6 bases, J shed 6 bases, and the junction held 10 bases outside the gene matches. Germline loops: CDR1 MNHEY, CDR2 SMNVEV (reference sequence). The CDR3 is 14 amino acids.

CDR3: CSVAGKGEQYF. CDR3 coding DNA: TGCAGCGTTGCGGGGAAGGGCGAGCAGTACTTC. V gene TRBV29-1 combines with J gene TRBJ2-7; TRBD2 is a possible D gene (5 bases). The CDR3 is 11 amino acids. The V gene's germline CDR1 is SQVTM and CDR2 ANQGSEA. V dropped 4 bases and J dropped 6 bases, with 10 bases sitting between them.

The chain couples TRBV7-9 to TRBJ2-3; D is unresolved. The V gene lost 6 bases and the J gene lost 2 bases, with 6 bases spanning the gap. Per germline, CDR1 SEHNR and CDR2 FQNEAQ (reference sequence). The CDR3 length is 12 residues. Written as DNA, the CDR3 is TGTGCCAGCAGGCCTAACACAGATACGCAGTATTTT. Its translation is CASRPNTDTQYF.

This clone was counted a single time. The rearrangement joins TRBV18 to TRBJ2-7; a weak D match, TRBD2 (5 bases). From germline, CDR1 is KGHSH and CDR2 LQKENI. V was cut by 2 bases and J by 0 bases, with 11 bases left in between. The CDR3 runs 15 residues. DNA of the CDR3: TGTGCCAGCTCACCAGGGGTAGGGAGCTCCTACGAGCAGTACTTC. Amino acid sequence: CASSPGVGSSYEQYF. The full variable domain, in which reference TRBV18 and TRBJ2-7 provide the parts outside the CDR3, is NAGVMQNPRHLVRRRGQEARLRCSPMKGHSHVYWYRQLPEEGLKFMVYLQKENIIDESGMPKERFSAEFPKEGPSILRIQQVVRGDSAAYFCASSPGVGSSYEQYFGPGTRLTVT.

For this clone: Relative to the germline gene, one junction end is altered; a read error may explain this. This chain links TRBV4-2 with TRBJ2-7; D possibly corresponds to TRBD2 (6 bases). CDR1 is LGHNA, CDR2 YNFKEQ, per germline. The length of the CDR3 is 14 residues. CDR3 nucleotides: TGTGCCAGCAGCCAAGATAGGGACTCCCACGAGCAGTACTTC. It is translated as CASSQDRDSHEQYF.

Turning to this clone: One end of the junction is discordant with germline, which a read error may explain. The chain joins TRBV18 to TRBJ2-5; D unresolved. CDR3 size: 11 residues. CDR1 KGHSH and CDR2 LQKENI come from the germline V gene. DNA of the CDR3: TGTGCCAGCTCCGACCGAGAGGCCCAGTACTTC. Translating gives CASSDREAQYF.

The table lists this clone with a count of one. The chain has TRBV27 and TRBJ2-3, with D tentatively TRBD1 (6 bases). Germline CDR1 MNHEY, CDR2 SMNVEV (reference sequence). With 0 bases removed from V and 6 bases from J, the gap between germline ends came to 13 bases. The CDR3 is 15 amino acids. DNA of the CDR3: TGTGCCAGCAGTTTATCCAGGGGAGACGTGGATACGCAGTATTTT. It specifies CASSLSRGDVDTQYF.

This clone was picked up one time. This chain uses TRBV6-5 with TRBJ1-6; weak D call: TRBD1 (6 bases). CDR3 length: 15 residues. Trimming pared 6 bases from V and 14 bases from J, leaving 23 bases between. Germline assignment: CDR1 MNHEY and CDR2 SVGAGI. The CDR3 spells CASSRTVPLGGALHF. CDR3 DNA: TGTGCCAGCAGCCGGACAGTCCCTCTGGGGGGGGCCCTCCACTTT.

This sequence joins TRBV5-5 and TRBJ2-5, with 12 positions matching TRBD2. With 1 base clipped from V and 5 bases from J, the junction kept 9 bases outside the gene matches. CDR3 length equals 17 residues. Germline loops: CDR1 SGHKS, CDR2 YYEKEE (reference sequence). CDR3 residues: CASSLRLAGEGWETQYF. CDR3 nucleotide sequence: TGTGCCAGCAGCTTGAGACTAGCGGGAGAAGGTTGGGAGACCCAGTACTTC.

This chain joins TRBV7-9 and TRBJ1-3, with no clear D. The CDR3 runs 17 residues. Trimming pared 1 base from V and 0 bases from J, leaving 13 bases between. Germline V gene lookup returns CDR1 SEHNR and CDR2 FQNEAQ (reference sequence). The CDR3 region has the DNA TGTGCCAGCAGCTTAGGAGGAGACCTACGCTCTGGAAACACCATATATTTT. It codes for CASSLGGDLRSGNTIYF.